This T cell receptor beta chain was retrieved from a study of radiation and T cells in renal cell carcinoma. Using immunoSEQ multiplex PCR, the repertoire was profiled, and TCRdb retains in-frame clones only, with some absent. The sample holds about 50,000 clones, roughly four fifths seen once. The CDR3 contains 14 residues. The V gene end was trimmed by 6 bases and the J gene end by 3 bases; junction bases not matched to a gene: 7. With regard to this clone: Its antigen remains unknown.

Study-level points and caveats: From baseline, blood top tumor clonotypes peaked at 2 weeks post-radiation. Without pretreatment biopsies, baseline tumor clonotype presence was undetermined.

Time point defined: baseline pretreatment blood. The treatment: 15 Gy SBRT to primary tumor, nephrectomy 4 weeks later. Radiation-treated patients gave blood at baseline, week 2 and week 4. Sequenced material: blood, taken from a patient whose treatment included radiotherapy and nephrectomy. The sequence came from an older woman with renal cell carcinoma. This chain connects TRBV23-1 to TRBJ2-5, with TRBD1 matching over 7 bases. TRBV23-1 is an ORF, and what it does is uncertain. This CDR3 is CASRNPGTEETQYF. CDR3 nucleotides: TGCGCCAGCAGAAACCCCGGGACAGAAGAGACCCAGTACTTC.